The 26 T cell receptor beta chains reported below all come from one sample, sequenced in a study of early T cells in non-severe SARS-CoV-2 infection. MiXCR was run by TCRdb on the 5' RACE reads, yielding one entry per CDR3 protein. The data hold tens of thousands of distinct CDR3 sequences, with about 10% observed a single time. Sequenced material: whole blood, taken at baseline. The receptors stem from an adult who was a healthcare worker with PCR-confirmed SARS-CoV-2 infection or an uninfected control (not recorded which).

The sample holds a few counts of this clonotype. The chain is built from TRBV12-3 or TRBV12-4 and TRBJ1-5; D is ambiguous. The CDR3 length is 14 residues. V was pared by 3 bases and J by 7 bases, with 13 bases between. CDR3 coding DNA: TGTGCCAGCAGTTTTTCTGGATTCAGGCAGCCCCAGCATTTT. Translating it yields CASSFSGFRQPQHF.

The chain employs TRBV18 and TRBJ1-1; D remains ambiguous. CDR1 KGHSH and CDR2 LQKENI come from the germline V gene. The V end was cut by 3 bases, the J end by 2 bases, with 7 bases between. The CDR3 extends over 13 amino acids. In DNA form, the CDR3 reads TGTGCCAGCTCACCCGCGACTAACACTGAAGCTTTCTTT. It specifies CASSPATNTEAFF. Using reference TRBV18 and TRBJ1-1 for the parts outside the CDR3, the full variable domain is NAGVMQNPRHLVRRRGQEARLRCSPMKGHSHVYWYRQLPEEGLKFMVYLQKENIIDESGMPKERFSAEFPKEGPSILRIQQVVRGDSAAYFCASSPATNTEAFFGQGTRLTVV.

A few counts support this clonotype. The V call is TRBV5-4, the J call TRBJ1-2; D is perhaps TRBD1 (6 bases). Germline V gene lookup returns CDR1 SGHNT and CDR2 YYREEE (reference sequence). V was pared by 3 bases and J by 4 bases, with 16 bases between. CDR3 length: 15 residues. The CDR3 DNA is TGTGCCAGCAGCTCCAGGGGAAAAGGCAGCTATGGCTACACCTTC. Its translation is CASSSRGKGSYGYTF.

The chain is built from TRBV12-3 or TRBV12-4 and TRBJ1-5; 7 bases line up with TRBD1. There are 15 residues in the CDR3. With V trimmed by 6 bases and J by 4 bases, 9 bases remained unmatched. This CDR3 is CASSLDRDRNQPQHF. Here the CDR3 DNA reads TGTGCCAGCAGCCTGGACCGGGACAGAAATCAGCCCCAGCATTTT.

The chain uses TRBV28 and TRBJ2-7; D tentatively fits TRBD1 or TRBD2 (5 bases each). V was shortened by 6 bases and J by 6 bases, with 18 bases between the two germline ends. The CDR3 sequence is 14 residues long. The germline gives CDR1 MDHEN, CDR2 SYDVKM. CDR3 nucleotide sequence: TGTGCCAGCAGGTCCGAGGGATGGACACCCGAGCAGTACTTC. This codes for CASRSEGWTPEQYF.

The gene calls are TRBV20-1 and TRBJ2-7; the match to TRBD2 covers 8 bases. The CDR3 consists of 11 residues. The germline CDR1 and CDR2 sequences are DFQATT and SNEGSKA (reference sequence). Trimming removed 6 bases from V and 6 bases from J; junction bases left unmatched: 4. The CDR3 protein is CSAARGGEQYF. CDR3 bases: TGCAGTGCCGCACGGGGGGGCGAGCAGTACTTC.

This clonotype was counted ten times or more. V and J are TRBV30 and TRBJ2-7; D may be TRBD1 (6 bases). Germline V gene data show CDR1 as GTSNPN and CDR2 as SVGIG (reference sequence). The CDR3 runs to 13 residues. Trimming pared 4 bases from V and 4 bases from J, leaving 14 bases between. CDR3 DNA: TGTGCCTGGACGCCGGGACAAGTATACGAGCAGTACTTC. Its translation: CAWTPGQVYEQYF.

On this clonotype itself: The junction departs from the called germline gene at one end, perhaps through a read error. The chain's CDR3 is CASSLVTNPGELFF. In nucleotides, the CDR3 is TGTGCCAGCAGCTTAGTGACGAACCCCGGGGAGCTGTTTTTT. The rearrangement links TRBV7-9 to TRBJ2-2; no clear D gene. The CDR3 is 14 residues long. CDR1 is SEHNR and CDR2 is FQNEAQ in the germline V gene (reference sequence).

This clonotype was counted ten times or more. The rearrangement uses TRBV7-8 and TRBJ2-7; no reliable D call. The CDR3 extends over 14 amino acids. Germline V gene sequence: CDR1 SGHVS, CDR2 FQNEAQ. V lost 8 bases and J 0 bases, leaving 14 bases between the germline ends. CDR3 nucleotides: TGTGCCAGCCGCTCACTGGACGCCTCCTACGAGCAGTACTTC. The encoded protein is CASRSLDASYEQYF.

This chain connects TRBV20-1 to TRBJ2-5; D gene uncertain. The CDR3 contains 14 residues. Between the trimmed V and J ends, which lost 7 bases and 2 bases, there was a span of 17 bases. From germline, CDR1 is DFQATT and CDR2 SNEGSKA (reference sequence). The CDR3 nucleotides read TGCAGTGTTAAAGCCCGGATAGATCAAGAGACCCAGTACTTC. Amino acid sequence: CSVKARIDQETQYF.

This clonotype was found many times. The chain recombines TRBV10-2 with TRBJ2-1; D gene unclear. The V end was cut by 5 bases, the J end by 8 bases, with 13 bases between. Germline CDR1 WSHSY, CDR2 SAAADI. The CDR3 spans 13 residues. DNA of the CDR3: TGCGCCAGCAGTCCACCCAGGCGCGATGAGCAGTTCTTC. This sequence encodes CASSPPRRDEQFF.

There are many counts of this clonotype. The V gene is TRBV10-3, the J gene TRBJ2-1; 8 bases are a match to TRBD2. The CDR3 covers 14 residues. Germline assignment: CDR1 ENHRY and CDR2 SYGVKD. The J segment lost 8 bases and the V segment lost 8 bases, leaving 11 bases of the junction unmatched. CDR3 nucleotide sequence: TGTGCCATCGGACCACGGGAGGGCCAGGATGAGCAGTTCTTC. Its translation: CAIGPREGQDEQFF.

This clonotype has a count of ten or more. The CDR3 sequence: CASSYTGGTTGELFF. DNA for the CDR3: TGTGCCAGCAGCTACACAGGGGGCACTACCGGGGAGCTGTTTTTT. The chain is built from TRBV7-2 and TRBJ2-2; TRBD1 agrees at 9 bases. The germline V gene has CDR1 SGHTA and CDR2 FQGNSA. The CDR3 covers 15 residues. J was trimmed by 5 bases and V by 4 bases; bases with no gene match: 5.

Many counts were recorded for this clonotype. CDR3 sequence reads: CASSPEYGNYGYTF. The DNA for the CDR3 is TGTGCCAGCTCACCAGAATACGGGAACTATGGCTACACCTTC. The V and J genes are TRBV18 and TRBJ1-2, with unresolved D. The CDR3 is 14 amino acids. Trimming pared 2 bases from V and 2 bases from J, leaving 9 bases between. Per the germline V gene, CDR1 is KGHSH and CDR2 is LQKENI. Based on the CDR3 plus reference TRBV18 and TRBJ1-2, the full variable domain is NAGVMQNPRHLVRRRGQEARLRCSPMKGHSHVYWYRQLPEEGLKFMVYLQKENIIDESGMPKERFSAEFPKEGPSILRIQQVVRGDSAAYFCASSPEYGNYGYTFGSGTRLTVV.

This clonotype was seen ten or more times. The chain joins TRBV11-2 to TRBJ2-3; 8 nucleotides match TRBD1. Germline V gives CDR1 SGHAT, CDR2 FQNNGV. Unmatched junction bases numbered 13, after V lost 2 bases and J lost 6 bases. The CDR3 sequence is 17 residues long. The DNA of the CDR3 is TGTGCCAGCAGCTTACGCCGACTCGGACAGGGTGTCGATACGCAGTATTTT. Its translation is CASSLRRLGQGVDTQYF.

This clonotype showed up many times. V gene TRBV20-1 combines with J gene TRBJ2-1; D perhaps matches TRBD1 (6 bases). The germline V gene encodes CDR1 DFQATT and CDR2 SNEGSKA (reference sequence). The CDR3 runs 14 residues. Trimming pared 5 bases from V and 0 bases from J, leaving 11 bases between. The CDR3 coding sequence is TGCAGTGCTGAACTACAGGGCTCCTACAATGAGCAGTTCTTC. Protein product: CSAELQGSYNEQFF.

This clonotype was observed a few times. Compared with germline, one end of the junction differs, possibly owing to a read error. The V and J genes are TRBV3-1 and TRBJ2-5; D remains unclear. This CDR3 is built from 15 residues. Germline V gene lookup returns CDR1 LGHDT and CDR2 YNNKEL (reference sequence). The CDR3 reads CASSQVSGFQETQYF. DNA for the CDR3: TGTGCCAGCAGTCAAGTTTCAGGCTTCCAAGAGACCCAGTACTTC.

At least ten counts were recorded for this clonotype. V is TRBV29-1 and J is TRBJ2-5, with 15 bases identical to TRBD2. Germline V gene sequence: CDR1 SQVTM, CDR2 ANQGSEA. The trim removed 7 bases at V and 1 base at J, leaving 10 bases unmatched. This CDR3 is built from 17 residues. As DNA, the CDR3 is TGCAGCGCCTACGGACTAGCGGGAGGGCTAATCCAAGAGACCCAGTACTTC. Translation: CSAYGLAGGLIQETQYF.

The rearrangement uses TRBV7-6 and TRBJ1-1; a possible D gene is TRBD1 (5 bases). Germline V gene sequence: CDR1 SGHVS, CDR2 FNYEAQ. CDR3 length: 13 amino acids. With 4 bases removed from V and 0 bases from J, the gap between germline ends came to 6 bases. The CDR3 region is CASSWDVNTEAFF. Here the CDR3 DNA reads TGTGCCAGCAGCTGGGACGTGAACACTGAAGCTTTCTTT.

In this sample, this clonotype turned up a few times. This chain links TRBV19 with TRBJ2-7, with 7 bases identical to TRBD1. CDR1 and CDR2 from the germline V gene are LNHDA and SQIVND (reference sequence). V lost 3 bases and J lost 4; bases outside the gene matches: 18. This CDR3 has 18 residues. In DNA form, the CDR3 reads TGTGCCAGTAGTATGTTTCCTGACAGGGCATCCGCCTGGTACGAGCAGTACTTC. It is translated as CASSMFPDRASAWYEQYF. The variable domain in full, completed from reference TRBV19 and TRBJ2-7, reads DGGITQSPKYLFRKEGQNVTLSCEQNLNHDAMYWYRQDPGQGLRLIYYSQIVNDFQKGDIAEGYSVSREKKESFPLTVTSAQKNPTAFYLCASSMFPDRASAWYEQYFGPGTRLTVT.

In this sample, this clonotype turned up many times. The rearrangement uses TRBV30 and TRBJ2-1; D unresolved. Germline values: CDR1 GTSNPN, CDR2 SVGIG (reference sequence). With 1 base removed from V and 2 bases from J, the gap between germline ends came to 9 bases. The CDR3 length is 14 residues. DNA for the CDR3: TGTGCCTGGAGTGAACGGGTCCCCTACAATGAGCAGTTCTTC. Its translation: CAWSERVPYNEQFF. The variable domain in full, with the rest retrieved from reference TRBV30 and TRBJ2-1, is SQTIHQWPATLVQPVGSPLSLECTVEGTSNPNLYWYRQAAGRGLQLLFYSVGIGQISSEVPQNLSASRPQDRQFILSSKKLLLSDSGFYLCAWSERVPYNEQFFGPGTRLTVL.

This clonotype occurred a few times. This chain connects TRBV7-2 to TRBJ2-5; D perhaps matches TRBD2 (5 bases). Germline CDR1 and CDR2: SGHTA and FQGNSA. V was clipped by 5 bases and J by 5 bases, with 21 bases between them. There are 16 residues in the CDR3. CDR3: CASSARGGQSPETQYF. The CDR3 DNA reads as TGTGCCAGCAGCGCAAGAGGCGGGCAATCCCCGGAGACCCAGTACTTC.

This clonotype was observed at least ten times. The chain employs TRBV7-8 and TRBJ1-4; D remains ambiguous. The V and J ends lost 1 base and 5 bases respectively, with 14 bases between them. Germline lookup yields CDR1 SGHVS and CDR2 FQNEAQ. The CDR3 is 16 residues long. DNA of the CDR3: TGTGCCAGCAGCTTAGGACCTACAGCGGGGAATGAAAAACTGTTTTTT. It yields the protein CASSLGPTAGNEKLFF.

This clonotype was found many times. The chain links TRBV19 to TRBJ1-5, with D tentatively TRBD1 (5 bases). The V gene's germline CDR1 is LNHDA and CDR2 SQIVND (reference sequence). V lost 2 bases to trimming and J lost 1 base, with 9 bases between them. This CDR3 region has 15 residues. CDR3 sequence reads: CASSIQGVSNQPQHF. In DNA, the CDR3 is TGTGCCAGTAGTATACAAGGGGTCAGCAATCAGCCCCAGCATTTT.

This clonotype was detected only a few times. V usage is TRBV5-1 and J usage is TRBJ2-3; no clear D gene. Trimming shortened V by 1 base and J by 5 bases, and 11 bases separated the two germline ends. Germline assignment: CDR1 SGHRS and CDR2 YFSETQ. The CDR3 extends over 14 amino acids. The CDR3 is CASSLSPSGDTQYF. The CDR3 DNA reads TGCGCCAGCAGCTTGAGCCCTTCGGGAGATACGCAGTATTTT.

V usage is TRBV7-2 and J usage is TRBJ2-1, with 10 bases lining up with TRBD2. V shed 4 bases, J shed 4 bases, and the junction held 7 bases outside the gene matches. This CDR3 region has 16 residues. CDR1 is SGHTA and CDR2 is FQGNSA in the germline V gene. CDR3 residues: CASSSYLAGAYNEQFF. The CDR3 DNA sequence: TGTGCCAGCAGCTCCTATCTAGCGGGAGCTTACAATGAGCAGTTCTTC.